This TCR beta chain was sequenced in a study of blood T cell repertoires in COVID-19. About the research overall: Donors in the United States, Italy and Spain gave samples during acute or convalescent COVID-19. Sample material is recorded as cDNA or gDNA derived from T cells, B-cell-depleted T cells, or PBMCs.

Sequencing used immunoSEQ multiplex PCR; TCRdb keeps in-frame clones, though not all of them. Here the sample spans about 140,000 clones, around 87% being singletons. Two negative PCRs, clearance, or symptom resolution had been documented for recovered Cohort 3 donors. Germline V gene sequence: CDR1 SGDLS, CDR2 YYNGEE. There are 14 residues in the CDR3. V lost 2 bases and J lost 8, with 16 bases in between. The receptor comes from a man aged 55 to 70 who had recovered from COVID-19. V is TRBV9 and J is TRBJ1-2; D is unresolved. What was sequenced was PBMCs or T cells enriched from blood (not recorded which). DNA for the CDR3: TGTGCCAGCAGCGTGGAAGCGGGCTGGCGGGGCTACACCTTC. Translated: CASSVEAGWRGYTF.